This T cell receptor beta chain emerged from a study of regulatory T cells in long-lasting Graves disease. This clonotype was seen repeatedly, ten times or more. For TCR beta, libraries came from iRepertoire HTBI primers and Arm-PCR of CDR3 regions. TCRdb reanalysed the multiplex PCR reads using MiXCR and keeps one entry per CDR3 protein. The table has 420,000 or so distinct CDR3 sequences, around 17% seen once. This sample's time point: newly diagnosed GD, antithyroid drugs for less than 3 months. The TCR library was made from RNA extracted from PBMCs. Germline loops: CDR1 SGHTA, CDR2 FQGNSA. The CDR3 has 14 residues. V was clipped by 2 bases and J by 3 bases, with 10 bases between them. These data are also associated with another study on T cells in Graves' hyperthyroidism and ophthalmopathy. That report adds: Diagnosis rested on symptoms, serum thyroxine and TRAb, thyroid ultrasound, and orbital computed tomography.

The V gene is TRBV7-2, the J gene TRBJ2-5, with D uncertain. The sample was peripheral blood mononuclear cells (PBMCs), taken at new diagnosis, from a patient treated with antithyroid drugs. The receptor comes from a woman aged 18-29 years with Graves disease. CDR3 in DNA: TGTGCCAGCAGCTTACAGTACAGCAAAGAGACCCAGTACTTC. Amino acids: CASSLQYSKETQYF.